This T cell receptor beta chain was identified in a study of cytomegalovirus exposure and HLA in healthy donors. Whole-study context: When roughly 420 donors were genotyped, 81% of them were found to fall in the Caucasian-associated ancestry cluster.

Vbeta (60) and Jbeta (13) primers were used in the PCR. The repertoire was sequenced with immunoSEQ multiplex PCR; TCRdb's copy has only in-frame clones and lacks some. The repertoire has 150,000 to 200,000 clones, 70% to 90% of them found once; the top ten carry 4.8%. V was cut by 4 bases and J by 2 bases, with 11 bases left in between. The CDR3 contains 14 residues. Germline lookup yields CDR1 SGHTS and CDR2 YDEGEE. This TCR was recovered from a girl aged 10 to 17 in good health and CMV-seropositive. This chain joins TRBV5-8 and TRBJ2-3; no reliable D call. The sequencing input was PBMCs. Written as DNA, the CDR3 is TGTGCCAGCAGCCTGCGGCAGTACACAGATACGCAGTATTTT. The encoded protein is CASSLRQYTDTQYF.